This entry lists 13 T cell receptor beta chains sequenced from one sample in a study of shared clonotypes between healthy human individuals. Sequencing used immunoSEQ multiplex PCR; TCRdb keeps in-frame clones, though not all of them. The table shows approximately 1.9 million clones, with around 93% occurring only once. CD45RO-negative cells were positively selected for CCR7, leaving out terminally differentiated effector memory CD45RA+ cells. The sequenced sample was naive CD8+ T cells from PBMCs. All receptors derive from a young man in good health. Some clones in this sample may be carry-over from other donors' samples.

This rearrangement joins TRBV28 to TRBJ2-7, with 7 bases aligning to TRBD1. From germline, CDR1 is MDHEN and CDR2 SYDVKM. The CDR3 totals 11 residues. V shed 5 bases, J shed 6 bases, and the junction held 1 base outside the gene matches. This CDR3 is CASSHRGEQYF. CDR3 DNA: TGTGCCAGCAGTCACAGGGGCGAGCAGTACTTC.

The chain couples TRBV9 to TRBJ1-1; maybe TRBD1 (5 bases). This CDR3 is built from 15 residues. The V end was cut by 0 bases, the J end by 5 bases, with 14 bases between. CDR1 is SGDLS, CDR2 YYNGEE, per germline. CDR3 DNA: TGTGCCAGCAGCGTAGACTCAAGGGGCTGGACTGAAGCTTTCTTT. Translated: CASSVDSRGWTEAFF.

This chain links TRBV28 with TRBJ1-3; 10 bases align to TRBD1. CDR3 length: 16 amino acids. V trimming: 5 bases; J trimming: 2 bases; junction bases outside the gene matches: 6. Germline V gene data show CDR1 as MDHEN and CDR2 as SYDVKM. The CDR3 nucleotides read TGTGCCAGCAGTCCCCCGGGACAGGGGACTGGAAACACCATATATTTT. Translation: CASSPPGQGTGNTIYF.

The chain is built from TRBV11-2 and TRBJ2-1; D might be TRBD2 (5 bases). The V gene's germline CDR1 is SGHAT and CDR2 FQNNGV. V lost 2 bases, J lost 1 base, and 6 bases lay in between. This CDR3 comprises 14 residues. CDR3 region: CASSLTGSYNEQFF. In nucleotides, the CDR3 is TGTGCCAGCAGCTTAACGGGGTCCTACAATGAGCAGTTCTTC.

V gene TRBV7-2 combines with J gene TRBJ2-3; D uncertain. V lost 5 bases and J lost 1, with 13 bases in between. The CDR3 has 15 residues. Germline V gives CDR1 SGHTA, CDR2 FQGNSA. The CDR3 sequence is CASSRIFGGTDTQYF. The CDR3 region has the DNA TGTGCCAGCAGCCGGATTTTTGGAGGCACAGATACGCAGTATTTT.

This chain uses TRBV5-6 with TRBJ2-5, with D perhaps given as TRBD1 or TRBD2 (5 bases each). The V end was cut by 0 bases, the J end by 5 bases, with 17 bases between. The germline V gene encodes CDR1 SGHDT and CDR2 YYEEEE. This CDR3 has 16 amino acids. The CDR3 reads CASSLEGLGTRETQYF. In DNA, the CDR3 is TGTGCCAGCAGCTTGGAGGGCCTAGGGACCCGCGAGACCCAGTACTTC.

V is TRBV30 and J is TRBJ2-7; D remains ambiguous. CDR3 length equals 12 residues. Germline loops: CDR1 GTSNPN, CDR2 SVGIG (reference sequence). The ends were cut back, 2 bases at V and 3 bases at J, with 8 bases in the middle. This chain's CDR3 is CAWSMQFYEQYF. CDR3 bases: TGTGCCTGGAGTATGCAGTTCTACGAGCAGTACTTC.

V and J are TRBV7-9 and TRBJ2-2; possible D gene TRBD1, 6 bases. Trimming removed 4 bases at V and 2 bases at J, with 14 bases between. The CDR3 covers 16 residues. Germline assignment: CDR1 SEHNR and CDR2 FQNEAQ (reference sequence). CDR3 in DNA: TGTGCCAGCAGCTCATTTGGACAGACAAACACCGGGGAGCTGTTTTTT. This translates into CASSSFGQTNTGELFF.

The chain is built from TRBV5-4 and TRBJ2-7, with 7 bases matching TRBD2. V was pared by 3 bases and J by 7 bases, with 13 bases of the junction left unmatched. The germline gives CDR1 SGHNT, CDR2 YYREEE (reference sequence). The CDR3 runs to 15 residues. CDR3 sequence (DNA): TGTGCCAGCAGCTCGCTCGGGGAGGGGTTAAGGGAGCAGTACTTC. Protein sequence: CASSSLGEGLREQYF.

The V call is TRBV10-3, the J call TRBJ2-5, with 11 bases aligning to TRBD2. This CDR3 has 14 amino acids. From germline, CDR1 is ENHRY and CDR2 SYGVKD. Unmatched junction bases numbered 3, after V lost 4 bases and J lost 5 bases. CDR3: CAISGSSGRETQYF. CDR3 nucleotide sequence: TGTGCCATCAGTGGGTCTAGCGGGAGGGAGACCCAGTACTTC.

This rearrangement joins TRBV7-9 to TRBJ2-7; 7 positions agree with TRBD1. Germline CDR1 SEHNR, CDR2 FQNEAQ (reference sequence). There are 12 residues in the CDR3. Losses at the gene ends were 3 bases for V and 7 bases for J; bases not matched to a gene: 3. In nucleotides, the CDR3 is TGTGCCAGCAGCTTCAGGGGGTGGGAGCAGTACTTC. Translated, it gives CASSFRGWEQYF.

The rearrangement uses TRBV7-2 and TRBJ1-1; maybe TRBD1 (5 bases). Between the trimmed V and J ends, which lost 6 bases and 0 bases, there was a span of 11 bases. Germline CDR1 and CDR2: SGHTA and FQGNSA. The CDR3 spans 14 residues. CDR3 bases: TGTGCCAGCAGGCCCCAGGGCATGAACACTGAAGCTTTCTTT. Translation: CASRPQGMNTEAFF.

The V call is TRBV28, the J call TRBJ1-1; D gene uncertain. The CDR3 loop spans 14 amino acids. V was trimmed by 7 bases and J by 1 base, leaving 13 bases between them. From germline, CDR1 is MDHEN and CDR2 SYDVKM. The CDR3 DNA follows: TGTGCCAGCACCCCCGTTGGGGAGAACACTGAAGCTTTCTTT. Translating it yields CASTPVGENTEAFF.